The 26 T cell receptor beta chains in this list originate from one sample, sequenced in a study of T cells in Graves' hyperthyroidism and ophthalmopathy. What was amplified from RNA transcripts were TCR beta CDR3 regions. First-round RT-PCR targeting the TCR CDR3 was performed with the HTBI primer set. Each CDR3 protein gets one entry after TCRdb re-called the multiplex PCR reads with MiXCR. This sample carries nearly 750,000 distinct CDR3 sequences, roughly 32% of them seen once, and the ten largest clones take roughly 30%. Sequencing was carried out using blood. The receptors come from a middle-aged woman with Graves' hyperthyroidism.

Worth noting for this clonotype: One end of the junction fails to match germline, which may point to a read error. V and J are TRBV10-1 and TRBJ2-6; D gene ambiguous. This CDR3 has 13 amino acids. Germline assignment: CDR1 WNHNN and CDR2 SYGVQD (reference sequence). The CDR3 reads CATVLSGANVLTF. The CDR3 region has the DNA TGTGCCACCGTACTATCCGGGGCCAACGTCCTGACTTTC.

This clonotype was detected only a few times. The J gene is TRBJ1-1, the V gene TRBV3-1; TRBD1 is a possible D gene (6 bases). CDR3 length: 14 amino acids. Trimming cost V 2 bases and J 4 bases, with 11 bases left between them. CDR1 is LGHDT, CDR2 YNNKEL, per germline (reference sequence). CDR3 sequence reads: CASSQLYRATEAFF. CDR3 nucleotide sequence: TGTGCCAGCAGCCAATTATACAGGGCCACTGAAGCTTTCTTT.

The table lists this clonotype with many counts. The chain employs TRBV7-9 and TRBJ1-2; a possible D gene is TRBD1 (5 bases). The germline gives CDR1 SEHNR, CDR2 FQNEAQ (reference sequence). The CDR3 is 14 residues long. Trimming removed 3 bases from V and 5 bases from J, with 13 bases in between. The CDR3 coding sequence is TGTGCCAGCAGCTTTCGGACGGGGGGGTATGGCTACACCTTC. It encodes CASSFRTGGYGYTF.

This clonotype appeared a single time. A much larger clone lies a single base off, so this may be a read error. The chain carries TRBV10-3 and TRBJ1-2; no clear D. Trimming shortened V by 4 bases and J by 8 bases, and 11 bases separated the two germline ends. This CDR3 is 12 amino acids long. The V gene's germline CDR1 is ENHRY and CDR2 SYGVKD. The CDR3 sequence is CAISAEGLGYTF. CDR3 bases: TGTGCCATCAGTGCTGAGGGTTTGGGCTACACCTTC.

Many counts were recorded for this clonotype. CDR3 DNA: TGTGCCACCAGTGCGACTCCGGGACAGGGGTCCAGCTCTGGGGCCAACGTCCTGACTTTC. This encodes CATSATPGQGSSSGANVLTF. The chain uses TRBV24-1 and TRBJ2-6; TRBD1 matches at 10 bases. This CDR3 comprises 20 residues. CDR1 and CDR2 from the germline V gene are KGHDR and SFDVKD. V was clipped by 5 bases and J by 0 bases; unmatched bases: 12.

This clonotype turned up a few times. The rearrangement uses TRBV12-3 or TRBV12-4 and TRBJ1-1, with D uncertain. V lost 5 bases, J lost 2 bases, and 15 bases lay in between. There are 15 residues in the CDR3. The CDR3 loop is CASSQHRKANTEAFF. CDR3 sequence (DNA): TGTGCCAGCAGTCAGCACCGAAAGGCCAACACTGAAGCTTTCTTT.

The chain couples TRBV9 to TRBJ2-5, with a possible D match to TRBD2 (5 bases). CDR3 length: 14 amino acids. The V gene's germline CDR1 is SGDLS and CDR2 YYNGEE. Trimming cost V 0 bases and J 5 bases, with 11 bases left between them. CDR3 in DNA: TGTGCCAGCAGCGTAGCAGGAGGAATGGAGACCCAGTACTTC. Translating gives CASSVAGGMETQYF.

This clonotype has at least ten counts. In DNA form, the CDR3 reads TGTGCCAGCAGTTTTGACAGGAACTATGGCTACACCTTC. Translation: CASSFDRNYGYTF. This chain uses TRBV6-6 with TRBJ1-2; TRBD1 might be the D (6 bases). The V gene lost 4 bases and the J gene lost 2 bases, with 8 bases spanning the gap. The CDR3 totals 13 residues. From germline, CDR1 is MNHNY and CDR2 SVGAGI (reference sequence).

The sample holds a few counts of this clonotype. The V and J genes are TRBV25-1 and TRBJ2-3; D unresolved. Germline CDR1 MGHDK, CDR2 SYGVNS. The length of the CDR3 is 13 residues. The V gene lost 5 bases and the J gene lost 10 bases, with 16 bases spanning the gap. The CDR3 is CASSPQLGIAQYF. The CDR3 nucleotides are TGTGCCAGCAGTCCACAGCTGGGGATTGCGCAGTATTTT.

This clonotype was counted ten times or more. V gene TRBV20-1 combines with J gene TRBJ2-7, with D hard to call. Germline V CDR1 and CDR2: DFQATT, SNEGSKA (reference sequence). The CDR3 sequence is 10 residues long. V was trimmed by 4 bases and J by 3 bases, leaving 4 bases between them. CDR3 in amino acids: CSANLYEQYF. Here the CDR3 DNA reads TGCAGTGCTAACCTCTACGAGCAGTACTTC.

As for this clonotype: A clone one base away is much larger, so this may be a read error. The V call is TRBV19, the J call TRBJ1-4, with 9 bases fitting TRBD1. This CDR3 region has 14 residues. Germline V gene sequence: CDR1 LNHDA, CDR2 SQIVND (reference sequence). DNA of the CDR3: TGTGCCAGTGGTATGTGGGACAGGGATGAAAAACTGTTTTTT. It encodes CASGMWDRDEKLFF.

The rearrangement joins TRBV7-2 to TRBJ1-5, with a tentative D call TRBD1 (5 bases). The V gene lost 6 bases and the J gene lost 0 bases, with 15 bases spanning the gap. This CDR3 contains 16 residues. The germline gives CDR1 SGHTA, CDR2 FQGNSA. The CDR3 spells CASRDRAGLSNQPQHF. In nucleotides, the CDR3 is TGTGCCAGCAGGGACCGGGCAGGGCTTAGCAATCAGCCCCAGCATTTT. The complete variable domain, with remaining parts taken from reference TRBV7-2 and TRBJ1-5, reads GAGVSQSPSNKVTEKGKDVELRCDPISGHTALYWYRQSLGQGLEFLIYFQGNSAPDKSGLPSDRFSAERTGGSVSTLTIQRTQQEDSAVYLCASRDRAGLSNQPQHFGDGTRLSIL.

This clonotype was counted only a few times. This rearrangement joins TRBV16 to TRBJ1-5; D gene ambiguous. CDR1 and CDR2 from the germline V gene are KGHSY and FQNENV. V was trimmed by 2 bases and J by 2 bases, leaving 10 bases between them. The CDR3 spans 15 residues. CDR3: CASSQRREGNQPQHF. CDR3 sequence (DNA): TGTGCCAGCAGCCAACGTAGGGAAGGCAATCAGCCCCAGCATTTT.

This clonotype was seen many times. The CDR3 nucleotides are TGTGCCAGCAGTCCCCCTAGCGGTTCCTACGAGCAGTACTTC. It codes for CASSPPSGSYEQYF. The chain has TRBV7-9 and TRBJ2-7; TRBD2 agrees at 7 bases. The V gene's germline CDR1 is SEHNR and CDR2 FQNEAQ (reference sequence). Trimming cost V 6 bases and J 1 base; bases outside gene matches: 6. This CDR3 region has 14 residues.

This clonotype has a count of ten or more. The rearrangement joins TRBV3-1 to TRBJ1-2; TRBD1 might be the D (5 bases). CDR1 and CDR2 (germline): LGHDT, YNNKEL (reference sequence). The CDR3 has 13 residues. Deletions cut 4 bases from V and 3 bases from J, with 9 bases between. As DNA, the CDR3 is TGTGCCAGCAGCCCAGGACATGACTATGGCTACACCTTC. Protein product: CASSPGHDYGYTF.

This clonotype was counted only a few times. The chain employs TRBV28 and TRBJ2-7; 9 bases are a match to TRBD1. V trimming: 2 bases; J trimming: 7 bases; junction bases outside the gene matches: 6. The CDR3 runs 14 residues. Germline V lookup: CDR1 MDHEN, CDR2 SYDVKM. The CDR3: CASSLVGQGLEQYF. CDR3 DNA sequence: TGTGCCAGCAGTTTAGTGGGACAGGGTTTAGAGCAGTACTTC.

This clonotype was found a few times. The chain couples TRBV2 to TRBJ1-2; D call uncertain. Trimming removed 5 bases at V and 6 bases at J, with 19 bases between. The CDR3 loop spans 15 amino acids. CDR1 is SNHLY, CDR2 FYNNEI, per germline. CDR3 in DNA: TGTGCCAGCAGTTATGGGCCCGACCCCAGTGATGGCTACACCTTC. Protein: CASSYGPDPSDGYTF.

In its sample, this clonotype was seen a few times. This rearrangement joins TRBV12-3 or TRBV12-4 to TRBJ1-3; no reliable D call. Trimming removed 8 bases from V and 6 bases from J, with 17 bases in between. The CDR3 covers 14 residues. CDR3 in amino acids: CASGGEGVLNTIYF. DNA of the CDR3: TGTGCCAGCGGCGGGGAGGGTGTATTAAACACCATATATTTT.

This clonotype has a count of ten or more. The CDR3 is CASSDRDSTYSYEQYF. The CDR3 nucleotides read TGTGCCAGCAGTGATCGGGACTCCACCTACTCCTACGAGCAGTACTTC. The chain combines TRBV2 with TRBJ2-7, with D possibly TRBD2 on 6 matching bases. V was cut by 3 bases and J by 0 bases, with 15 bases left in between. There are 16 residues in the CDR3. The germline V gene encodes CDR1 SNHLY and CDR2 FYNNEI.

About this clonotype: This sequence may be a read error, since a much larger clone differs from it by one base. Since no conserved phenylalanine or tryptophan closes the CDR3, a read error is the likely cause. V is TRBV20-1 and J is TRBJ1-5, with TRBD1 identical over 11 bases. Germline CDR1 and CDR2: DFQATT and SNEGSKA (reference sequence). Trimming removed 2 bases from V and 11 bases from J; junction bases left unmatched: 11. CDR3 length: 15 residues. DNA of the CDR3: TGCAGTGCTAGAATAACTGGACAGGGGGCTGGGGCCCAGCATCTT. Amino acids: CSARITGQGAGAQHL.

The rearrangement links TRBV5-8 to TRBJ2-5; a weak D match, TRBD1 (5 bases). The CDR3 covers 14 residues. Deletions cut 2 bases from V and 1 base from J, with 9 bases between. The germline V gene has CDR1 SGHTS and CDR2 YDEGEE. CDR3: CASSLRGFQETQYF. Written as DNA, the CDR3 is TGTGCCAGCAGCTTAAGGGGTTTCCAAGAGACCCAGTACTTC.

This clonotype is a singleton in its sample. The chain has TRBV7-2 and TRBJ2-2; 10 positions agree with TRBD2. V lost 5 bases and J lost 7; bases outside the gene matches: 4. Germline lookup yields CDR1 SGHTA and CDR2 FQGNSA. The CDR3 contains 14 residues. The CDR3 bases are TGTGCCAGCAGCCCTTGGACTAGCGGCGGGGAGCTGTTTTTT. This codes for CASSPWTSGGELFF.

As concerns this clonotype: A far larger clone is off by one base, so a read error is likely. The J gene is TRBJ1-1, the V gene TRBV6-5; D gene unclear. This CDR3 comprises 12 residues. The germline V gene encodes CDR1 MNHEY and CDR2 SVGAGI. The CDR3 DNA is TGTGTCAGCAGTTACTCAAACACTGAAGCTTTCTTT. Encoded protein: CVSSYSNTEAFF.

The CDR3 spells CASSLTNAGGDYGYTF. The CDR3 coding sequence is TGTGCCAGCAGCCTGACAAACGCCGGAGGGGACTATGGCTACACCTTC. The chain links TRBV16 to TRBJ1-2; D might be TRBD1 (5 bases). CDR1 is KGHSY, CDR2 FQNENV, per germline. Trimming pared 4 bases from V and 3 bases from J, leaving 18 bases between. The CDR3 spans 16 residues.

The genes are TRBV6-5 and TRBJ1-5; no clear D. The CDR3 sequence is 14 residues long. V dropped 1 base and J dropped 3 bases, with 7 bases sitting between them. Per the germline V gene, CDR1 is MNHEY and CDR2 is SVGAGI. The CDR3 is CASSYFASNQPQHF. DNA of the CDR3: TGTGCCAGCAGTTACTTTGCCTCCAATCAGCCCCAGCATTTT.

Points on this clonotype: One junction end does not reproduce the germline sequence, and a read error may be involved. The genes are TRBV7-9 and TRBJ2-5; D might be TRBD1 or TRBD2, each matching 5 bases. The length of the CDR3 is 13 residues. The germline V gene encodes CDR1 SEHNR and CDR2 FQNEAQ (reference sequence). The CDR3 spells CASSAPGRETRYF. In DNA form, the CDR3 reads TGTGCCAGCTCCGCCCCTGGCAGGGAGACCCGGTACTTC.